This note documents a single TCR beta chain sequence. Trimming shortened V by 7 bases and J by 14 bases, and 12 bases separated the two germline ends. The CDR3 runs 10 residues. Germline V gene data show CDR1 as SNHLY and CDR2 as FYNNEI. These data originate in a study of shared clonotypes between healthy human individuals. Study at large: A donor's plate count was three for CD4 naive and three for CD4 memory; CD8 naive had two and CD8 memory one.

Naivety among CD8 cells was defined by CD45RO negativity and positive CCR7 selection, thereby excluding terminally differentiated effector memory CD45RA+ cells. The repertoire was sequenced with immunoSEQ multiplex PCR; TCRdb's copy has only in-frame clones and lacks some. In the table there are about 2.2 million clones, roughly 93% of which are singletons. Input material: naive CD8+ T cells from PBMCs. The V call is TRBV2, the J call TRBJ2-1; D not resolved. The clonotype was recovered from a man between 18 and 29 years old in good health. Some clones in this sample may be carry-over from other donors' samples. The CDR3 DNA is TGTGCCAGCATCCGGACCTGGGAGTTCTTC. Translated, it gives CASIRTWEFF. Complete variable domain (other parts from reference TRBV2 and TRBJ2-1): EPEVTQTPSHQVTQMGQEVILRCVPISNHLYFYWYRQILGQKVEFLVSFYNNEISEKSEIFDDQFSVERPDGSNFTLKIRSTKLEDSAMYFCASIRTWEFFGPGTRLTVL.